These T cell receptor beta chains were read from a single sample in a study of CD8 T cells in ankylosing spondylitis. TCRdb re-called the 5' RACE reads with MiXCR, one entry per CDR3 protein. The sample records roughly 46,000 distinct CDR3 sequences, under 4.5% being singletons. What was sequenced was blood, either unsorted or a sorted T cell fraction (not recorded which). The receptors derive from a female donor with ankylosing spondylitis or in good health (not recorded which). Each CDR3 is given with its conserved first and last residue. D genes are given only for firm matches. Only some rows state a clone size, as once, few, many or a class for expanded clones.

d_gene	abundance	v_gene	j_gene	CDR3nt	CDR3aa
.	many	TRBV9	TRBJ2-7	TGTGCCAGCAGCAAAAGTCGTCTTAGCTCCTACGAGCAGTACTTC	CASSKSRLSSYEQYF
.	many	TRBV9	TRBJ1-3	TGTGCCAGCAGCGTAGACTCTGGAAACACCATATATTTT	CASSVDSGNTIYF
TRBD1	many	TRBV9	TRBJ2-2	TGTGCCAGCAGCCCCAGGCACGGGACAGAAAACACCGGGGAGCTGTTTTTT	CASSPRHGTENTGELFF
TRBD2	few	TRBV9	TRBJ2-1	TGTGCCAGCAGCGTATCTCTACGGACTAGCGGGAACTACAATGAGCAGTTCTTC	CASSVSLRTSGNYNEQFF
.	many	TRBV9	TRBJ2-2	TGTGCCAGCAGCGGGTTAGCGAACACCGGGGAGCTGTTTTTT	CASSGLANTGELFF
TRBD2	.	TRBV9	TRBJ2-1	TGTGCCAGCAGCCCATTTGCGGGGGACCTCAATGAGCAGTTCTTC	CASSPFAGDLNEQFF
TRBD1	.	TRBV9	TRBJ1-1	TGTGCCAGCAGCGTAGAATTCAGGGGGCCCACTGAAGCTTTCTTT	CASSVEFRGPTEAFF
.	many	TRBV9	TRBJ2-6	TGTGCCAGCAGCGTAGGAACAACCTCTGGGGCCAACGTCCTGACTTTC	CASSVGTTSGANVLTF
.	many	TRBV3-1	TRBJ1-1	TGTGCCAGCAGCGCTTTGACGAACACTGAAGCTTTCTTT	CASSALTNTEAFF
.	many	TRBV9	TRBJ2-3	TGTGCCAGCAGCGTAGAGGGACCCTACACAGATACGCAGTATTTT	CASSVEGPYTDTQYF
TRBD2	many	TRBV9	TRBJ2-1	TGTGCCAGCAGCTCCTTGCGGGGGAGGTACAATGAGCAGTTCTTC	CASSSLRGRYNEQFF
TRBD1	.	TRBV9	TRBJ2-5	TGTGCCAGCAGCGCCGGGACAGGGAAAGAGACCCAGTACTTC	CASSAGTGKETQYF
.	many	TRBV9	TRBJ2-5	TGTGCCAGCAGCGTATCATGGGCAAATCAAGAGACCCAGTACTTC	CASSVSWANQETQYF
.	many	TRBV9	TRBJ2-7	TGTGCCAGCAGCGCGCGGGACGGGGAAACCTACGAGCAGTACTTC	CASSARDGETYEQYF
.	many	TRBV9	TRBJ1-2	TGTGCCAGCAGCTCACACCGTCGGGGGGAAGATGGCTACACCTTC	CASSSHRRGEDGYTF
.	many	TRBV9	TRBJ1-3	TGTGCCAGCAGCGTACTGGACAGCGATGGAAACACCATATATTTT	CASSVLDSDGNTIYF
TRBD2	many	TRBV9	TRBJ2-3	TGTGCCAGCAGCGTTAGCGGGGGGGCGACAGATACGCAGTATTTT	CASSVSGGATDTQYF